Following are 16 T cell receptor beta chains from one sample sequenced in a study of beta chain features in type 1 diabetes. Since all of the isolated RNA was reverse transcribed, expressed TCRB transcripts were what got sequenced. Assay used: immunoSEQ multiplex PCR; TCRdb lists only in-frame clones, some missing. The sample records hundreds of thousands of clones, more than 12% being singletons. Their recognized antigens are unknown. The study, taken as a whole, reports: TCRB CDR3s were moderately but significantly shorter in Type 1 diabetes patients in all four CD4+ subsets.

The sample was naive CD4+ T cells from blood. These receptors were taken from a young man with type 1 diabetes.

V usage is TRBV6-5 and J usage is TRBJ2-3; D is ambiguous. Looked up from germline, CDR1 is MNHEY and CDR2 is SVGAGI. Deletions cut 2 bases from V and 0 bases from J, with 6 bases between. The CDR3 extends over 14 amino acids. CDR3 in amino acids: CASSYRKSTDTQYF. The DNA of the CDR3 is TGTGCCAGCAGTTACCGGAAAAGCACAGATACGCAGTATTTT.

This clone was recorded a few times. The chain joins TRBV30 to TRBJ2-7; D is unclear. The germline CDR1 and CDR2 sequences are GTSNPN and SVGIG (reference sequence). This CDR3 spans 12 amino acids. V was pared by 3 bases and J by 3 bases, with 9 bases between. In nucleotides, the CDR3 is TGTGCCTGGAGCGTATCGTACTACGAGCAGTACTTC. Amino acids: CAWSVSYYEQYF.

This clone was counted between two and nine times. The chain carries TRBV11-2 and TRBJ2-1; 10 bases match TRBD1. V gave up 5 bases and J gave up 2 bases; unmatched junction bases: 12. CDR1 is SGHAT, CDR2 FQNNGV, per germline. The length of the CDR3 is 18 residues. In DNA form, the CDR3 reads TGTGCCAGCAGCACGCGGGACAGGGGAATATGGGCCTACAATGAGCAGTTCTTC. As protein: CASSTRDRGIWAYNEQFF.

This clone came up a few times. V gene TRBV5-1 combines with J gene TRBJ2-3; a weak D match, TRBD2 (5 bases). Between the trimmed V and J ends, which lost 0 bases and 3 bases, there was a span of 17 bases. CDR1 SGHRS and CDR2 YFSETQ come from the germline V gene. CDR3 length: 17 residues. The CDR3 region has the DNA TGCGCCAGCAGCTTGGTATCACGAGGGAGATCGACAGATACGCAGTATTTT. This translates into CASSLVSRGRSTDTQYF.

This clone was observed a few times. Here the CDR3 reads CAWSAGGRGNTIYF. The CDR3 DNA is TGTGCCTGGAGTGCTGGGGGCCGTGGAAACACCATATATTTT. V usage is TRBV30 and J usage is TRBJ1-3, with D possibly matching TRBD1 (6 bases). The CDR3 has 14 residues. CDR1 GTSNPN and CDR2 SVGIG come from the germline V gene (reference sequence). V was trimmed by 1 base and J by 3 bases, leaving 10 bases between them.

The chain joins TRBV7-9 to TRBJ1-2; D ambiguous. Per germline, CDR1 SEHNR and CDR2 FQNEAQ (reference sequence). This CDR3 has 14 amino acids. V lost 1 base and J 8 bases, leaving 14 bases between the germline ends. The DNA of the CDR3 is TGTGCCAGCAGCTTAGAGCTGAGGGTCAGCGGCTACACCTTC. This codes for CASSLELRVSGYTF.

The gene calls are TRBV29-1 and TRBJ2-5; weak D call: TRBD1 (6 bases). The V gene's germline CDR1 is SQVTM and CDR2 ANQGSEA. The CDR3 runs 12 residues. The V and J ends lost 2 bases and 5 bases respectively, with 9 bases between them. Here the CDR3 DNA reads TGCAGCGTTGAATGGGGGCCGGAGACCCAGTACTTC. Protein product: CSVEWGPETQYF.

V is TRBV5-4 and J is TRBJ2-3, with 8 bases lining up with TRBD2. Looked up from germline, CDR1 is SGHNT and CDR2 is YYREEE (reference sequence). The trim removed 1 base at V and 4 bases at J, leaving 11 bases unmatched. The CDR3 length is 17 residues. The CDR3 region is CASSLNPRGGISDTQYF. CDR3 bases: TGTGCCAGCAGCTTGAACCCCCGGGGGGGAATCTCAGATACGCAGTATTTT.

V usage is TRBV7-2 and J usage is TRBJ2-7; 7 bases match TRBD2. The CDR3 totals 17 residues. Germline V gene data show CDR1 as SGHTA and CDR2 as FQGNSA. V trimming: 3 bases; J trimming: 4 bases; junction bases outside the gene matches: 15. Here the CDR3 DNA reads TGTGCCAGCAGCTTTTCCTTTCTTGGAGGCGGGAGTTACGAGCAGTACTTC. This gives the protein CASSFSFLGGGSYEQYF. Drawing the rest from reference TRBV7-2 and TRBJ2-7, the complete variable domain is GAGVSQSPSNKVTEKGKDVELRCDPISGHTALYWYRQSLGQGLEFLIYFQGNSAPDKSGLPSDRFSAERTGGSVSTLTIQRTQQEDSAVYLCASSFSFLGGGSYEQYFGPGTRLTVT.

Only a few counts were recorded for this clone. V is TRBV7-9 and J is TRBJ2-2; the D is unclear. Trimming took off 7 bases at V and 7 bases at J, with 7 bases between the two ends. Germline CDR1 is SEHNR and CDR2 is FQNEAQ (reference sequence). The CDR3 runs 11 residues. CDR3: CASTLDGELFF. Here the CDR3 DNA reads TGTGCCAGCACCCTCGACGGGGAGCTGTTTTTT.

The rearrangement links TRBV5-1 to TRBJ1-2; no clear D. This CDR3 region has 14 residues. Trimming stripped 4 bases from V and 3 bases from J, with 13 bases between. Germline V gives CDR1 SGHRS, CDR2 YFSETQ. CDR3 residues: CASSPNGIDYGYTF. CDR3 in DNA: TGCGCCAGCAGCCCCAATGGGATCGACTATGGCTACACCTTC.

This clone was counted only a few times. The genes are TRBV28 and TRBJ2-7; D uncertain. Trimming took 6 bases from V and 2 from J, leaving 11 bases between them. The germline gives CDR1 MDHEN, CDR2 SYDVKM. This CDR3 spans 13 amino acids. The CDR3 loop is CASSPAWTYEQYF. Written as DNA, the CDR3 is TGTGCCAGCAGCCCGGCCTGGACCTACGAGCAGTACTTC. The variable domain in full, completed from reference TRBV28 and TRBJ2-7, reads DVKVTQSSRYLVKRTGEKVFLECVQDMDHENMFWYRQDPGLGLRLIYFSYDVKMKEKGDIPEGYSVSREKKERFSLILESASTNQTSMYLCASSPAWTYEQYFGPGTRLTVT.

This clone showed up just a few times. Here the CDR3 reads CASSLGPNRAHSYNEQFF. The CDR3 bases are TGTGCCAGCAGCTTAGGGCCGAATAGGGCCCACTCCTACAATGAGCAGTTCTTC. V and J are TRBV7-3 and TRBJ2-1; no clear D. The CDR3 loop spans 18 amino acids. Deletions cut 2 bases from V and 0 bases from J, with 17 bases between. CDR1 and CDR2 (germline): SGHTA, FQGTGA.

The rearrangement joins TRBV29-1 to TRBJ2-3; TRBD2 agrees at 11 bases. This CDR3 has 15 residues. The V segment lost 0 bases and the J segment 7 bases; nucleotides outside the gene matches: 6. CDR1 and CDR2 (germline): SQVTM, ANQGSEA. The CDR3: CSVEELAGVYNTQYF. In DNA, the CDR3 is TGCAGCGTTGAAGAACTAGCGGGAGTTTATAATACGCAGTATTTT.

This chain connects TRBV5-6 to TRBJ2-7; no reliable D call. Trimming shortened V by 2 bases and J by 0 bases, and 12 bases separated the two germline ends. CDR1 is SGHDT and CDR2 is YYEEEE in the germline V gene. This CDR3 is 15 amino acids long. The CDR3, as DNA: TGTGCCAGCAGCTTACCAGCAACCATCTCCTACGAGCAGTACTTC. Protein: CASSLPATISYEQYF.

The chain employs TRBV30 and TRBJ1-5, with D unclear. Trimming took 2 bases from V and 3 from J, leaving 8 bases between them. Germline loops: CDR1 GTSNPN, CDR2 SVGIG (reference sequence). The CDR3 has 13 amino acids. CDR3: CAWSKRDNQPQHF. CDR3 coding DNA: TGTGCCTGGAGTAAGAGGGACAATCAGCCCCAGCATTTT.